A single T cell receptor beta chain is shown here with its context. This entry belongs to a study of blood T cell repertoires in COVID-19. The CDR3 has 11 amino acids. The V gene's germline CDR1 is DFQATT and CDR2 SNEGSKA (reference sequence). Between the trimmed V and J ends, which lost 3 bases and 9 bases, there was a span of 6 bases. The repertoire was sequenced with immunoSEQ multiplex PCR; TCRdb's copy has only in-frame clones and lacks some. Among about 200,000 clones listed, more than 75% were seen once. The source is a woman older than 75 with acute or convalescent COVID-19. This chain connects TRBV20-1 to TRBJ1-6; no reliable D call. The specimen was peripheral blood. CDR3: CSASSGSPLHF. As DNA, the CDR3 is TGCAGTGCTAGTTCCGGTTCACCCCTCCACTTT.